A selection of T cell receptor beta chains follows, all from one sample in a study of T-cell reconstitution after alpha-beta-depleted transplantation in children. Using its own MiXCR run on the PCR reads, TCRdb lists one record per CDR3 protein. The sample lists under 20,000 distinct CDR3 sequences, 13% occurring once. The sample in question was PBMCs, mostly from graft donor cells, obtained 60 days after TCRalphabeta/CD19-depleted stem cell transplant. These TCRs come from a female patient aged 2-15 years who had a stem cell transplant for congenital amegakaryocytic thrombocytopenia, so the T cells may come from the graft donor. CDR3s include the opening cysteine and the closing phenylalanine or tryptophan. Each record gives: clone size, V gene, D gene, J gene, CDR3 protein, CDR3 DNA. D genes are given only for firm matches. The listing skips clone size in some rows; elsewhere it reads once, few, many or a size class.

clone size: many
V gene: TRBV5-1
D gene: TRBD2
J gene: TRBJ2-7
CDR3 protein: CASSLSPSGTSYEQYF
CDR3 DNA: TGCGCCAGCAGCTTGAGCCCTAGCGGGACCTCCTACGAGCAGTACTTC

clone size: many
V gene: TRBV29-1
D gene: NA
J gene: TRBJ2-1
CDR3 protein: CSVEARAGYNEQFF
CDR3 DNA: TGCAGCGTTGAAGCTAGGGCGGGTTACAATGAGCAGTTCTTC

clone size: NA
V gene: TRBV20-1
D gene: NA
J gene: TRBJ1-2
CDR3 protein: CSARGTILTATTF
CDR3 DNA: TGCAGTGCTAGAGGGACAATTTTGACAGCTACAACCTTC

clone size: many
V gene: TRBV20-1
D gene: NA
J gene: TRBJ1-6
CDR3 protein: CSARDHSNSPLHF
CDR3 DNA: TGCAGTGCTAGAGATCACAGCAATTCACCCCTCCACTTT

clone size: few
V gene: TRBV7-6
D gene: NA
J gene: TRBJ2-1
CDR3 protein: CASSLLNEQFF
CDR3 DNA: TGTGCCAGCAGCTTATTGAATGAGCAGTTCTTC

clone size: few
V gene: TRBV20-1
D gene: NA
J gene: TRBJ2-4
CDR3 protein: CSAPVDLAKNIQYF
CDR3 DNA: TGCAGTGCTCCGGTAGACTTAGCCAAAAACATTCAGTACTTC

clone size: medium-sized
V gene: TRBV5-1
D gene: TRBD2
J gene: TRBJ2-7
CDR3 protein: CASSLGIGTSGNYEQYF
CDR3 DNA: TGCGCCAGCAGCTTGGGTATCGGGACTAGCGGGAACTACGAGCAGTACTTC

clone size: many
V gene: TRBV7-6
D gene: NA
J gene: TRBJ1-5
CDR3 protein: CASSLEAGVGNQPQHF
CDR3 DNA: TGTGCCAGCAGCTTAGAAGCGGGGGTGGGCAATCAGCCCCAGCATTTT

clone size: many
V gene: TRBV4-1
D gene: TRBD2
J gene: TRBJ2-2
CDR3 protein: CASSSRTSGDTGELFF
CDR3 DNA: TGCGCCAGCAGCTCACGGACTAGCGGGGACACCGGGGAGCTGTTTTTT

clone size: many
V gene: TRBV7-6
D gene: NA
J gene: TRBJ2-5
CDR3 protein: CASSDRRETQYF
CDR3 DNA: TGTGCCAGCAGCGACCGGAGAGAGACCCAGTACTTC

clone size: NA
V gene: TRBV6-4
D gene: NA
J gene: TRBJ2-3
CDR3 protein: CASSGKNTDTQYF
CDR3 DNA: TGTGCCAGCAGTGGAAAAAACACAGATACGCAGTATTTT

clone size: many
V gene: TRBV12-3/TRBV12-4
D gene: TRBD1
J gene: TRBJ1-2
CDR3 protein: CASRGTGMDYGYTF
CDR3 DNA: TGTGCCAGCAGGGGGACAGGAATGGACTATGGCTACACCTTC

clone size: NA
V gene: TRBV5-1
D gene: NA
J gene: TRBJ2-7
CDR3 protein: CASSRGEYEQYF
CDR3 DNA: TGCGCCAGCAGCAGAGGCGAGTACGAGCAGTACTTC

clone size: NA
V gene: TRBV18
D gene: NA
J gene: TRBJ2-6
CDR3 protein: CASSPPSGANVLTF
CDR3 DNA: TGTGCCAGCTCACCACCTTCTGGGGCCAACGTCCTGACTTTC

clone size: NA
V gene: TRBV6-2/TRBV6-3
D gene: TRBD2
J gene: TRBJ2-5
CDR3 protein: CASSYLPYRTSGRGSVETQYF
CDR3 DNA: TGTGCCAGCAGTTACCTACCCTATCGGACTAGCGGGAGAGGGAGCGTAGAGACCCAGTACTTC

clone size: many
V gene: TRBV27
D gene: NA
J gene: TRBJ2-7
CDR3 protein: CASAAGNSYEQYF
CDR3 DNA: TGTGCCAGCGCCGCCGGGAACTCCTACGAGCAGTACTTC

clone size: medium-sized
V gene: TRBV28
D gene: TRBD2
J gene: TRBJ2-7
CDR3 protein: CASRNFGTKLYEQYF
CDR3 DNA: TGTGCCAGCAGAAACTTCGGGACTAAGCTCTACGAGCAGTACTTC

clone size: many
V gene: TRBV30
D gene: TRBD1
J gene: TRBJ2-5
CDR3 protein: CACTGQGEETQYF
CDR3 DNA: TGTGCCTGTACAGGACAGGGAGAAGAGACCCAGTACTTC

clone size: many
V gene: TRBV25-1
D gene: NA
J gene: TRBJ1-5
CDR3 protein: CASSPQGNGQPQHF
CDR3 DNA: TGTGCCAGCAGTCCTCAGGGGAATGGCCAGCCCCAGCATTTT

clone size: many
V gene: TRBV20-1
D gene: TRBD2
J gene: TRBJ2-7
CDR3 protein: CSANPPSGGTYEQYF
CDR3 DNA: TGCAGTGCCAATCCCCCTAGCGGGGGTACCTACGAGCAGTACTTC

clone size: many
V gene: TRBV29-1
D gene: NA
J gene: TRBJ2-5
CDR3 protein: CSVERASEEETQYF
CDR3 DNA: TGCAGCGTTGAGAGGGCTAGCGAAGAAGAGACCCAGTACTTC

clone size: NA
V gene: TRBV29-1
D gene: NA
J gene: TRBJ1-1
CDR3 protein: CSVETVGSRLGEAFF
CDR3 DNA: TGCAGCGTTGAAACGGTAGGGTCTCGATTGGGTGAAGCTTTCTTT

clone size: many
V gene: TRBV24-1
D gene: NA
J gene: TRBJ2-1
CDR3 protein: CATSGRGAYNEQFF
CDR3 DNA: TGTGCCACCAGTGGGCGGGGAGCCTACAATGAGCAGTTCTTC

clone size: many
V gene: TRBV29-1
D gene: NA
J gene: TRBJ1-6
CDR3 protein: CSTRDGINSPLHF
CDR3 DNA: TGCAGCACGAGGGACGGGATTAATTCACCCCTCCACTTT

clone size: many
V gene: TRBV7-9
D gene: NA
J gene: TRBJ1-1
CDR3 protein: CASSLHGGGTEAFF
CDR3 DNA: TGTGCCAGCAGCTTACACGGGGGGGGAACTGAAGCTTTCTTT

clone size: few
V gene: TRBV30
D gene: NA
J gene: TRBJ2-5
CDR3 protein: CAWSVSSGTTYQETQYF
CDR3 DNA: TGTGCCTGGAGTGTATCGTCCGGGACAACGTACCAAGAGACCCAGTACTTC

clone size: many
V gene: TRBV11-3
D gene: TRBD2
J gene: TRBJ2-1
CDR3 protein: CASSKRGYNEQFF
CDR3 DNA: TGTGCCAGCAGCAAGCGGGGGTACAATGAGCAGTTCTTC